This record concerns one TCR beta chain sequence. CDR1 and CDR2 from the germline V gene are SGHAT and FQNNGV. The trim removed 5 bases at V and 5 bases at J, leaving 5 bases unmatched. The CDR3 extends over 14 amino acids. These data belong to a study of blood T cell repertoires in COVID-19. Study in general: The United States, Italy and Spain provided the acute and convalescent COVID-19 samples. T cells, B-cell-depleted T cells, or PBMCs provided the cDNA or gDNA that served as material.

Authors' methods: The authors estimated nucleated cell counts from reference gene primer amplification. TCRdb's table, derived via immunoSEQ multiplex PCR, lists solely in-frame clones and lacks some. V and J calls and clone size are those listed in that table; D and trimming were worked out from the DNA. The table lists about 340,000 clones, around 82% of them singletons, with 2.5% to 3.5% in the top ten. The chain joins TRBV11-2 to TRBJ2-2; 7 bases map to TRBD1. Sequencing was carried out using peripheral blood. This sequence originates from a young man with active or convalescent COVID-19. The CDR3 nucleotides read TGTGCCAGCAGCCTCCGACAGGGAACCGGGGAGCTGTTTTTT. This codes for CASSLRQGTGELFF.